This T cell receptor beta chain originates from a study of cytomegalovirus exposure and HLA in healthy donors. Trimming cost V 5 bases and J 1 base; bases outside gene matches: 8. Germline loops: CDR1 SGHAT, CDR2 FQNNGV. This CDR3 is 16 amino acids long. PCR employed 60 Vbeta and 13 Jbeta primers. The table came from immunoSEQ multiplex PCR; TCRdb's copy has only in-frame clones and leaves some out. The table records 150,000 to 200,000 clones, about 75% of them present only once. This TCR came from a woman aged 40 to 55 in good health and CMV-seropositive. Sequencing was done on a sample of PBMCs. This rearrangement joins TRBV11-2 to TRBJ2-3; 8 nucleotides match TRBD1. The CDR3 region has the DNA TGTGCCAGCAGCGCCCTCGGACAGGGTGGCACAGATACGCAGTATTTT. The encoded protein is CASSALGQGGTDTQYF.